This T cell receptor beta chain was recorded in a study of blood T cell repertoires in COVID-19. This CDR3 region has 13 residues. Germline CDR1 GTSNPN, CDR2 SVGIG (reference sequence). V dropped 1 base and J dropped 5 bases, with 9 bases sitting between them. Produced via immunoSEQ multiplex PCR; TCRdb's table is partial and in-frame only. The data contain some 60,000 clones, less than 75% of them singletons. This TCR was recovered from a woman in her fifties or sixties with active or convalescent COVID-19. V usage is TRBV30 and J usage is TRBJ1-5, with D perhaps matching TRBD1 (6 bases). What was sequenced was peripheral blood. This chain's CDR3 is CAWSGAGDQPQHF. The CDR3 DNA reads as TGTGCCTGGAGTGGGGCAGGGGATCAGCCCCAGCATTTT.